This is a list of T cell receptor beta chains from one sample in a study of T cell responses to AZD1222 COVID-19 vaccine. TCRdb's copy holds only in-frame clones and misses some; the assay was immunoSEQ multiplex PCR. This sample yields about 150,000 clones, of which roughly 80% are seen a single time; about 3.8% belongs to the top ten. Source: peripheral blood, taken on day 0 of MenACWY control vaccination. These receptors were collected from an adult in good health. Each CDR3 is given with its conserved first and last residue. Fields, in order: CDR3 DNA, CDR3 protein, D gene, V gene, J gene, clone size. The D gene is left open where the match is weak. Clone size appears in some rows only: once, few, many, or a class for an expanded clone.

DNA: TGTGCCAGCAGTGACCGAGGGGGCGGTTGGACAGATACGCAGTATTTT
CDR3: CASSDRGGGWTDTQYF
D: TRBD1
V: TRBV2
J: TRBJ2-3
size: few

DNA: TGTGCCACCAGCAGAGATGACGGCGGGGGGCAGTTCTATGGCTACACCTTC
CDR3: CATSRDDGGGQFYGYTF
D: NA
V: TRBV15
J: TRBJ1-2
size: NA

DNA: TGTGCCAGCAGTTACGCGGACAGTTTCTTCTATGGCTACACCTTC
CDR3: CASSYADSFFYGYTF
D: NA
V: TRBV28
J: TRBJ1-2
size: once

DNA: TGTGCCAGCAGCCAACCTCAGGGGGTACGGCAAGAGACCCAGTACTTC
CDR3: CASSQPQGVRQETQYF
D: TRBD1
V: TRBV3-1/TRBV3-2
J: TRBJ2-5
size: NA

DNA: TGCGCCAGCAGCCTACTTTGGGGCGGGTCTAGCACAGATACGCAGTATTTT
CDR3: CASSLLWGGSSTDTQYF
D: NA
V: TRBV5-1
J: TRBJ2-3
size: NA

DNA: TGTGCCAGCACTCAGGGGGCGCGGAACACCATATATTTT
CDR3: CASTQGARNTIYF
D: TRBD1
V: TRBV6-5
J: TRBJ1-3
size: NA

DNA: TGTGCCAGCAGTTACAACGGGGGACGCTCGGGCTACACCTTC
CDR3: CASSYNGGRSGYTF
D: NA
V: TRBV6-5
J: TRBJ1-2
size: few

DNA: TGTGCCAGCAGCGAACGACTAGCGGGGGGATACACAGCACAAAGTAATACGCAGTATTTT
CDR3: CASSERLAGGYTAQSNTQYF
D: TRBD2
V: TRBV9
J: TRBJ2-3
size: once

DNA: TGTGCCAGTAGTATCCCGAAAACCGGGAGCAACTATGGCTACACCTTC
CDR3: CASSIPKTGSNYGYTF
D: NA
V: TRBV19
J: TRBJ1-2
size: NA

DNA: TGTGCCAGCAGCACCCGACAGAGGCCGTCTAACTATGGCTACACCTTC
CDR3: CASSTRQRPSNYGYTF
D: NA
V: TRBV7-8
J: TRBJ1-2
size: NA

DNA: TGTGCCAGCTCAAGGGACAGGGGGGCTCAGCCCCAGCATTTT
CDR3: CASSRDRGAQPQHF
D: TRBD1
V: TRBV18
J: TRBJ1-5
size: NA

DNA: TGTGCCAGCAGCCTGAAGACAGGGCTGAGAGGTGAAGCTTTCTTT
CDR3: CASSLKTGLRGEAFF
D: TRBD1
V: TRBV11-2
J: TRBJ1-1
size: once

DNA: TGCGCCAGCGATTACGACACGGGGGCCACCGGGGAGCTGTTTTTT
CDR3: CASDYDTGATGELFF
D: NA
V: TRBV5-1
J: TRBJ2-2
size: once

DNA: TGTGCCAGCAGTTACATGACAGGCTCTGGAAACACCATATATTTT
CDR3: CASSYMTGSGNTIYF
D: NA
V: TRBV6-5
J: TRBJ1-3
size: NA

DNA: TGTGCCAGTAGTATTAAGAGATCCGGGGCCAACGTCCTGACTTTC
CDR3: CASSIKRSGANVLTF
D: NA
V: TRBV19
J: TRBJ2-6
size: once

DNA: TGTGCCAGCAGTGGTAAGGGGATCTCCTACAATGAGCAGTTCTTC
CDR3: CASSGKGISYNEQFF
D: NA
V: TRBV2
J: TRBJ2-1
size: NA

DNA: TGTGCCAGCGGCTCGGGACAGGGTGCCTACGAGCAGTACTTC
CDR3: CASGSGQGAYEQYF
D: TRBD1
V: TRBV4-2
J: TRBJ2-7
size: NA

DNA: TGTGCCAGCAGTTTACACACTAGCTATGGCTACACCTTC
CDR3: CASSLHTSYGYTF
D: NA
V: TRBV12-3/TRBV12-4
J: TRBJ1-2
size: NA

DNA: TGTGCCAGCAGCTTAGGGTCCTCTGGAAACACCATATATTTT
CDR3: CASSLGSSGNTIYF
D: NA
V: TRBV11-2
J: TRBJ1-3
size: NA

DNA: TGTGCCACCGAGGACAGGGTCAACTACGAGCAGTACTTC
CDR3: CATEDRVNYEQYF
D: TRBD1
V: TRBV19
J: TRBJ2-7
size: NA

DNA: TGTGCTAGTGGTCTGGAACCGACAGGGAGCGGTGTCGCTGAAGCTTTCTTT
CDR3: CASGLEPTGSGVAEAFF
D: TRBD1
V: TRBV12-5
J: TRBJ1-1
size: NA

DNA: TGTGCCAGCAGTCTCACCGGGACAGGGGGCTGGAGTGAGCAGTTCTTC
CDR3: CASSLTGTGGWSEQFF
D: TRBD1
V: TRBV2
J: TRBJ2-1
size: NA

DNA: TGTGCCAGCAGCTTGGGAGGCTTTAAAGGCCTGGACATTCAGTACTTC
CDR3: CASSLGGFKGLDIQYF
D: NA
V: TRBV7-9
J: TRBJ2-4
size: NA

DNA: TGTGCCAGCAGTTTGGGGGGGCACTATGGCTACACCTTC
CDR3: CASSLGGHYGYTF
D: NA
V: TRBV28
J: TRBJ1-2
size: NA

DNA: TGCGCCAGCAGCTTCCGGACTGGGAACACCGGGGAGCTGTTTTTT
CDR3: CASSFRTGNTGELFF
D: NA
V: TRBV5-1
J: TRBJ2-2
size: NA

DNA: TGTGCCAGCACAATAGCGGGGGTTACAGAGACCCAGTACTTC
CDR3: CASTIAGVTETQYF
D: TRBD2
V: TRBV7-8
J: TRBJ2-5
size: once

DNA: TGTGCCAGCAGCTTAGGTAGGGCAGATACGCAGTATTTT
CDR3: CASSLGRADTQYF
D: NA
V: TRBV11-1
J: TRBJ2-3
size: few

DNA: TGTGCCAGCAGTTCGGCTCAGAGAGGAACTGAAGCTTTCTTT
CDR3: CASSSAQRGTEAFF
D: NA
V: TRBV6-5
J: TRBJ1-1
size: NA

DNA: TGTGCCAGCAGGATGACAGGGGCAACTAATGAAAAACTGTTTTTT
CDR3: CASRMTGATNEKLFF
D: TRBD1
V: TRBV7-9
J: TRBJ1-4
size: once

DNA: TGTGCCAGCAGTTTATGGTTGAGCAATCAGCCCCAGCATTTT
CDR3: CASSLWLSNQPQHF
D: NA
V: TRBV28
J: TRBJ1-5
size: NA

DNA: TGTGCCAGCAGCTGGGCAGCGGGGGGGGCCTACGAGCAGTACTTC
CDR3: CASSWAAGGAYEQYF
D: TRBD2
V: TRBV7-2
J: TRBJ2-7
size: NA

DNA: TGTGCCAGCAGCTTGGACGGAGGCCAGGCCGAGACCCAGTACTTC
CDR3: CASSLDGGQAETQYF
D: NA
V: TRBV7-3
J: TRBJ2-5
size: NA

DNA: TGTGCCAGCAGCCCCCCGCCCAGGGGTTTGGGGACTGAAGCTTTCTTT
CDR3: CASSPPPRGLGTEAFF
D: NA
V: TRBV9
J: TRBJ1-1
size: NA

DNA: TGTGCCAGCAGACTCGGGGGGAACTATGGCTACACCTTC
CDR3: CASRLGGNYGYTF
D: NA
V: TRBV28
J: TRBJ1-2
size: NA

DNA: TGTGCCAGCAGTGCGGGACAGGGGGCGGCCTTGGGTATCTACGAGCAGTACTTC
CDR3: CASSAGQGAALGIYEQYF
D: TRBD1
V: TRBV25-1
J: TRBJ2-7
size: NA

DNA: TGTGCCAGCAGAAAGGCTCCAAGCTCCTATAATTCACCCCTCCACTTT
CDR3: CASRKAPSSYNSPLHF
D: NA
V: TRBV5-6
J: TRBJ1-6
size: NA